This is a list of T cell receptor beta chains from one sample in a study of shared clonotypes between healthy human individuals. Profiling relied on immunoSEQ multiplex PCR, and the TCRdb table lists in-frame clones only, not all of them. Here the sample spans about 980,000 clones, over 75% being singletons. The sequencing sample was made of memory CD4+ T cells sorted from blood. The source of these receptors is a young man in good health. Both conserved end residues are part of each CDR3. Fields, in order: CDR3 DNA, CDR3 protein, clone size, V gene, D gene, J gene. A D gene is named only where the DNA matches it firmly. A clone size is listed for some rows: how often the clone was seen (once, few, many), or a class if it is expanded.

DNA: TGTGCCAGCAGCCTCCGGGACAGGGGGAACACTGAAGCTTTCTTT; CDR3: CASSLRDRGNTEAFF; size: -; V: TRBV9; D: TRBD1; J: TRBJ1-1
DNA: TGTGCCAGCAGCCTAGGACTAGCGGGAGGGTGGGATACGCAGTATTTT; CDR3: CASSLGLAGGWDTQYF; size: -; V: TRBV7-2; D: TRBD2; J: TRBJ2-3
DNA: TGTGCCACCACCGGGACAGGGGGCACCGGGGAGCTGTTTTTT; CDR3: CATTGTGGTGELFF; size: -; V: TRBV10-3; D: TRBD1; J: TRBJ2-2
DNA: TGTGCTAGTGGTTTGACCAATTCACCCCTCCACTTT; CDR3: CASGLTNSPLHF; size: -; V: TRBV12-5; D: -; J: TRBJ1-6
DNA: TGTGCCAGCATGGGTCGGCCCTCCTACGAGCAGTACTTC; CDR3: CASMGRPSYEQYF; size: -; V: TRBV6-1; D: -; J: TRBJ2-7
DNA: TGCGCCAGCAGCCAAGACCGACTGTTAGCGGGGGGCACAGATACGCAGTATTTT; CDR3: CASSQDRLLAGGTDTQYF; size: -; V: TRBV4-1; D: TRBD2; J: TRBJ2-3
DNA: TGTGCCAGCAGCAGACTAGCGGCCCACAATGAGCAGTTCTTC; CDR3: CASSRLAAHNEQFF; size: -; V: TRBV11-2; D: TRBD2; J: TRBJ2-1
DNA: TGCGCCAGCAGCCGAGGACAGGGGGACCACGAGCAGTACTTC; CDR3: CASSRGQGDHEQYF; size: -; V: TRBV5-1; D: TRBD1; J: TRBJ2-7
DNA: TGTGCCAGCAGTTACTCGTATGGGGGAGGGTCCAATGAGCAGTTCTTC; CDR3: CASSYSYGGGSNEQFF; size: -; V: TRBV6-5; D: TRBD2; J: TRBJ2-1
DNA: TGTGCCAGCTCACCGGAAGAAAGTCAGCCCCAGCATTTT; CDR3: CASSPEESQPQHF; size: -; V: TRBV18; D: -; J: TRBJ1-5
DNA: TGTGCCAGCAGTTACTCGAACGTCGGCTACACCTTC; CDR3: CASSYSNVGYTF; size: -; V: TRBV6-6; D: -; J: TRBJ1-2
DNA: TGCGCCAGCAGCTTGGAGGGAGGTCGGAGGGAGACCCAGTACTTC; CDR3: CASSLEGGRRETQYF; size: -; V: TRBV5-1; D: -; J: TRBJ2-5
DNA: TGCGCCAGCAGCTTGGAGGGACTAGCGGGACCCTACGAGCAGTACTTC; CDR3: CASSLEGLAGPYEQYF; size: -; V: TRBV5-1; D: TRBD2; J: TRBJ2-7
DNA: TGTGCCAGCAGGACCGGGACTGACACAGATACGCAGTATTTT; CDR3: CASRTGTDTDTQYF; size: -; V: TRBV2; D: -; J: TRBJ2-3
DNA: TGTGCCAGCAGTTTAGGCGCTCTACAGGGGACTGGAAACACCATATATTTT; CDR3: CASSLGALQGTGNTIYF; size: -; V: TRBV28; D: TRBD1; J: TRBJ1-3
DNA: TGTGCCAGTAGCAACCGGGACAGCCCAAATCAGCCCCAGCATTTT; CDR3: CASSNRDSPNQPQHF; size: -; V: TRBV19; D: TRBD1; J: TRBJ1-5
DNA: TGTGCCAGCTCACGGGACAGTAACTCACCCCTCCACTTT; CDR3: CASSRDSNSPLHF; size: once; V: TRBV18; D: TRBD1; J: TRBJ1-6
DNA: TGTGCCAGCAGTTTATTGGGTGGGGACAGGGGCTACGAGCAGTACTTC; CDR3: CASSLLGGDRGYEQYF; size: once; V: TRBV27; D: TRBD1; J: TRBJ2-7
DNA: TGTGCCAGCAGCCTGGGGGGGGGAGCAGATACGCAGTATTTT; CDR3: CASSLGGGADTQYF; size: once; V: TRBV5-4; D: TRBD2; J: TRBJ2-3
DNA: TGTGCCACCCGGAGGGAGGGCCTTACAGATACGCAGTATTTT; CDR3: CATRREGLTDTQYF; size: many; V: TRBV19; D: TRBD2; J: TRBJ2-3
DNA: TGTGCCAGCAGCGTAGATCACAGCTCTAATGAAAAACTGTTTTTT; CDR3: CASSVDHSSNEKLFF; size: -; V: TRBV9; D: -; J: TRBJ1-4
DNA: TGTGCCAGCAGCTCGCCTCACGGTACTAATGAAAAACTGTTTTTT; CDR3: CASSSPHGTNEKLFF; size: -; V: TRBV5-6; D: -; J: TRBJ1-4
DNA: TGTGCCAGCAGCCCGTGGACAGGGGTGGATGGCTACACCTTC; CDR3: CASSPWTGVDGYTF; size: few; V: TRBV7-2; D: TRBD1; J: TRBJ1-2
DNA: TGTGCCAGCAGTTTCGGCAGGCATCAATATAATTCACCCCTCCACTTT; CDR3: CASSFGRHQYNSPLHF; size: once; V: TRBV28; D: -; J: TRBJ1-6
DNA: TGCGCCAGCAGCTCAGGGGCCGGCGCCTACAATGAGCAGTTCTTC; CDR3: CASSSGAGAYNEQFF; size: -; V: TRBV5-1; D: -; J: TRBJ2-1
DNA: TGTGCCTACCGAACTAGCGGGGGGGCGTCAGAGACCCAGTACTTC; CDR3: CAYRTSGGASETQYF; size: -; V: TRBV30; D: TRBD2; J: TRBJ2-5
DNA: TGTGCCATCAGTGAAAAGGGGATGGGGAAAGCAACTAATGAAAAACTGTTTTTT; CDR3: CAISEKGMGKATNEKLFF; size: -; V: TRBV10-3; D: -; J: TRBJ1-4